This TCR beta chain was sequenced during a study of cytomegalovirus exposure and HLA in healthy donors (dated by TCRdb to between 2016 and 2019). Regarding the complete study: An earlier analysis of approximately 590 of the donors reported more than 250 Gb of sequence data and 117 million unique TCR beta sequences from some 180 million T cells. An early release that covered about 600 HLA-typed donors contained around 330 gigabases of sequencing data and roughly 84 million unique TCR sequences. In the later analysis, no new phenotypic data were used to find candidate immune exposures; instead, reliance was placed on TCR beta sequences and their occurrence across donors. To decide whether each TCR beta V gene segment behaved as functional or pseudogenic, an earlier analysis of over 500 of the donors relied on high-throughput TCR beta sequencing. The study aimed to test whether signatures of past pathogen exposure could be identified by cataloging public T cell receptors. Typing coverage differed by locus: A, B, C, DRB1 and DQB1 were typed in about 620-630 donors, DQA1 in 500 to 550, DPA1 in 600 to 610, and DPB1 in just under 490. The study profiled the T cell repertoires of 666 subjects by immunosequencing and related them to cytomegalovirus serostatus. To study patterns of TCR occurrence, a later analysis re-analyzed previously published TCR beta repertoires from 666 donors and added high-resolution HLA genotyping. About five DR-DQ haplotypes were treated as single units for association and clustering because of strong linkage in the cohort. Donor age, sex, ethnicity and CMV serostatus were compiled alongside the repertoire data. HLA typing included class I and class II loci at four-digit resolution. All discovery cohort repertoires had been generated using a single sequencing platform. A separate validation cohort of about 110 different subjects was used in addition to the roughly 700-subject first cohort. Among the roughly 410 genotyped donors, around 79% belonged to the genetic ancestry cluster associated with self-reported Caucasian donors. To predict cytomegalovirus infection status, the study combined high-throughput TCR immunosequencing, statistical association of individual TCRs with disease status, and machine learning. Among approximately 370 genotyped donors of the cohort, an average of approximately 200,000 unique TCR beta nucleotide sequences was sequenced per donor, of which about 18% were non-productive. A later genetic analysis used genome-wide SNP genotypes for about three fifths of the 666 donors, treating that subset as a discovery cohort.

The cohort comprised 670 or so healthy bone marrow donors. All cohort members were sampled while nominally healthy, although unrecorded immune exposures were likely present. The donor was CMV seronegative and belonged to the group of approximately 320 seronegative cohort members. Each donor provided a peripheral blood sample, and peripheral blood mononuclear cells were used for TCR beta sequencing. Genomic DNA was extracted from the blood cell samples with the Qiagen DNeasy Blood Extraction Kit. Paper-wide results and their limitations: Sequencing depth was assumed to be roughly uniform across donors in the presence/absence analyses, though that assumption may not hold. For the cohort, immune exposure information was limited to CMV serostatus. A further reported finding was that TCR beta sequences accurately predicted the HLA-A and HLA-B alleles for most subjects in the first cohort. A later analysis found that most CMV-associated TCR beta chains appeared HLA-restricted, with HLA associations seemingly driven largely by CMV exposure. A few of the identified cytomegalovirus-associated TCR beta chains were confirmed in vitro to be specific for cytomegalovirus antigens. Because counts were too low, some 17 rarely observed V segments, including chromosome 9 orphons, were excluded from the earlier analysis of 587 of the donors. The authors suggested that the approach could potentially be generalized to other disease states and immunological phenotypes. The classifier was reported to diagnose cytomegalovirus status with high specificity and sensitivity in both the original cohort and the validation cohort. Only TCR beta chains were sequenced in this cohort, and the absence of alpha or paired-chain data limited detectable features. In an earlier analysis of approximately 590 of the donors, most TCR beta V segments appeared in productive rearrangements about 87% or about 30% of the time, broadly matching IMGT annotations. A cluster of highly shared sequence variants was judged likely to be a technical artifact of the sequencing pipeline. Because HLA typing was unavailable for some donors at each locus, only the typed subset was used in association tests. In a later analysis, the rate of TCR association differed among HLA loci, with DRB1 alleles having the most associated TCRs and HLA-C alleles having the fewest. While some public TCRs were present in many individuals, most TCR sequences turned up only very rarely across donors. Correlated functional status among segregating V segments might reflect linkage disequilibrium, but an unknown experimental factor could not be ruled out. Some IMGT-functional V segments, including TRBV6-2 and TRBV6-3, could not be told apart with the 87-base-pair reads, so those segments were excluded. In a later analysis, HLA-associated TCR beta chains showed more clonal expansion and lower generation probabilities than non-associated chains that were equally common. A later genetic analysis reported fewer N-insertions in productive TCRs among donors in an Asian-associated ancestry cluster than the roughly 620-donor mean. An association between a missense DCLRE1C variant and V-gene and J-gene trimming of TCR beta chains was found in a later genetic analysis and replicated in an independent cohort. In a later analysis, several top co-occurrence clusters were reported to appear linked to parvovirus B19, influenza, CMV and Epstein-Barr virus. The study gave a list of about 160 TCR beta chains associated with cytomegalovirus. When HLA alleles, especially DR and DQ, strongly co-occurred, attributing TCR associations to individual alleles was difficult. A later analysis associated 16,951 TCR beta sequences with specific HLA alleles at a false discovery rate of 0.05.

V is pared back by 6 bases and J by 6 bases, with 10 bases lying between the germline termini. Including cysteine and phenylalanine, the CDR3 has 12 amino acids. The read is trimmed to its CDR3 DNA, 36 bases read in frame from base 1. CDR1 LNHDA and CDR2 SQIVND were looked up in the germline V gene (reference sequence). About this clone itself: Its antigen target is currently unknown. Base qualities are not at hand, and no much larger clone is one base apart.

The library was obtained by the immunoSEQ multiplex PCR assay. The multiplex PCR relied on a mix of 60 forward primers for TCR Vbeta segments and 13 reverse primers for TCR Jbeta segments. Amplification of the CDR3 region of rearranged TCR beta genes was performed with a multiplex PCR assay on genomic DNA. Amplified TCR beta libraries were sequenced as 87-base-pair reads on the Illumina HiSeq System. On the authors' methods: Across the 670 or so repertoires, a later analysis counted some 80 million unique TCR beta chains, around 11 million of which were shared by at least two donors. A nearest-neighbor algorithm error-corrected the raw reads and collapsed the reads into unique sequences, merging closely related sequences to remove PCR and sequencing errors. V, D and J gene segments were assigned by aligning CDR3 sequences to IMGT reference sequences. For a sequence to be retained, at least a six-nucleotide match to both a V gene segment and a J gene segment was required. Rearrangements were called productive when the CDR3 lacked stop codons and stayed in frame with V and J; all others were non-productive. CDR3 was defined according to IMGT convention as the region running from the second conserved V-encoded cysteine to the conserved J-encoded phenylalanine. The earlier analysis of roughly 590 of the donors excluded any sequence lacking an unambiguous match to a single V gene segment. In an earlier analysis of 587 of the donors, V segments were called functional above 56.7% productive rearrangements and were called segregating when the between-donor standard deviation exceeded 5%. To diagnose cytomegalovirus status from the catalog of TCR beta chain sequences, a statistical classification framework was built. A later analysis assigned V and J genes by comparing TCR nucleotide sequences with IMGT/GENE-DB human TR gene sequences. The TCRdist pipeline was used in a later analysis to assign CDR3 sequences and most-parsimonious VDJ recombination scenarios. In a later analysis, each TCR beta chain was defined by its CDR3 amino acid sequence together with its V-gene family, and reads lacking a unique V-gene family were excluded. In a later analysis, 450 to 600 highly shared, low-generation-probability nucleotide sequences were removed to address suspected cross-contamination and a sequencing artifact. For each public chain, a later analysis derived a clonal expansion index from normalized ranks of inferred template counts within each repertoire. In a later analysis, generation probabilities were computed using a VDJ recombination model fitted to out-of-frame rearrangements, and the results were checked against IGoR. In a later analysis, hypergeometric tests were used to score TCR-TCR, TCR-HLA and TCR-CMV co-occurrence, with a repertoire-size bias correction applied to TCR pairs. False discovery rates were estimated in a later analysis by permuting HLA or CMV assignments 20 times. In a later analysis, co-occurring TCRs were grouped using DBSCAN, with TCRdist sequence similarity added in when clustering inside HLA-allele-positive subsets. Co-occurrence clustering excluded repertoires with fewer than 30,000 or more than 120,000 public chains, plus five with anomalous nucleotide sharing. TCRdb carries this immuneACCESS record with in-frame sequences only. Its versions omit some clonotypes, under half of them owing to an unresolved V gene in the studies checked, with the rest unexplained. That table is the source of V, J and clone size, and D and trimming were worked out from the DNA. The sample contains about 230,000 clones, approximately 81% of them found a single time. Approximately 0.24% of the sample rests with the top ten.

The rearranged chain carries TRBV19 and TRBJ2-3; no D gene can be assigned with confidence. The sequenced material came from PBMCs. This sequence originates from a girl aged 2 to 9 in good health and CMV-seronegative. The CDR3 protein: CASRAGWDTQYF. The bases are TGTGCCAGTAGGGCCGGGTGGGATACGCAGTATTTT.